These T cell receptor beta chains were read from a single sample in a study of human T cells and chemical hapten exposure. Using its own MiXCR run on the RACE reads, TCRdb lists one record per CDR3 protein. Of some 120,000 distinct CDR3 sequences listed, approximately 10% are singletons. Sequencing was done on a sample of whole blood. These receptors came from a male donor in good health. Some clones in this sample may be carry-over from other donors' samples. The CDR3 runs from the conserved cysteine through the conserved F or W. The D gene is left open where the match is weak. Clone size is given for some rows only: seen once, a few or many times, or a class if the clone is expanded.

CDR3 protein: CASSLASSGRGEKLFF; CDR3 DNA: TGTGCCAGCAGCTTAGCGTCCTCAGGGCGGGGTGAAAAACTGTTTTTT; V gene: TRBV7-8; clone size: -; J gene: TRBJ1-4; CDR3 length: 16; D gene: -
CDR3 protein: CASGLPSLIAGVDNEQFF; CDR3 DNA: TGTGCTAGTGGTTTGCCCTCCTTAATAGCGGGAGTGGACAATGAGCAGTTCTTC; V gene: TRBV12-5; clone size: -; J gene: TRBJ2-1; CDR3 length: 18; D gene: TRBD2
CDR3 protein: CASSLGLLGTGELFF; CDR3 DNA: TGTGCCAGCAGCTTGGGGCTGCTGGGCACCGGGGAGCTGTTTTTT; V gene: TRBV7-2; clone size: -; J gene: TRBJ2-2; CDR3 length: 15; D gene: -
CDR3 protein: CASSQDSPGLPEAFF; CDR3 DNA: TGTGCCAGCAGCCAAGACTCACCGGGACTCCCTGAAGCTTTCTTT; V gene: TRBV4-2; clone size: many; J gene: TRBJ1-1; CDR3 length: 15; D gene: -
CDR3 protein: CASSPPQGTERHNEQFF; CDR3 DNA: TGTGCCAGCTCACCACCTCAAGGGACGGAAAGACACAATGAGCAGTTCTTC; V gene: TRBV18; clone size: -; J gene: TRBJ2-1; CDR3 length: 17; D gene: -
CDR3 protein: CASSAHGVNYEQYF; CDR3 DNA: TGTGCCAGCAGCGCCCACGGAGTTAATTACGAGCAGTACTTC; V gene: TRBV9; clone size: many; J gene: TRBJ2-7; CDR3 length: 14; D gene: -
CDR3 protein: CASSLRGRKGEAFF; CDR3 DNA: TGTGCCAGCAGTTTACGGGGTAGGAAGGGAGAAGCTTTCTTT; V gene: TRBV27; clone size: many; J gene: TRBJ1-1; CDR3 length: 14; D gene: -
CDR3 protein: CASSTRPRGEQYF; CDR3 DNA: TGTGCCAGCAGCACCCGTCCTAGGGGCGAGCAGTACTTC; V gene: TRBV7-2; clone size: many; J gene: TRBJ2-7; CDR3 length: 13; D gene: -
CDR3 protein: CASSYSEGDQETQYF; CDR3 DNA: TGTGCCAGCAGTTACTCGGAGGGAGACCAAGAGACCCAGTACTTC; V gene: TRBV6-5; clone size: -; J gene: TRBJ2-5; CDR3 length: 15; D gene: -
CDR3 protein: CASSVEVGALSYEQYF; CDR3 DNA: TGTGCCAGCAGCGTAGAGGTGGGGGCTCTGTCCTACGAGCAGTACTTC; V gene: TRBV9; clone size: many; J gene: TRBJ2-7; CDR3 length: 16; D gene: -
CDR3 protein: CSASGLGQDPSYEQYF; CDR3 DNA: TGCAGTGCTAGCGGTCTCGGACAGGATCCCTCCTACGAGCAGTACTTC; V gene: TRBV20-1; clone size: few; J gene: TRBJ2-7; CDR3 length: 16; D gene: TRBD1
CDR3 protein: CSAREAGAQETQYF; CDR3 DNA: TGCAGTGCTAGAGAGGCGGGGGCGCAAGAGACCCAGTACTTC; V gene: TRBV20-1; clone size: few; J gene: TRBJ2-5; CDR3 length: 14; D gene: -
CDR3 protein: CATPQVDRPGDGYTF; CDR3 DNA: TGTGCCACCCCACAGGTAGACAGGCCGGGCGATGGCTACACCTTC; V gene: TRBV7-9; clone size: -; J gene: TRBJ1-2; CDR3 length: 15; D gene: -